These T cell receptor beta chains were read from a single sample in a study of blood T cells in healthy people across ages. MiXCR, run by TCRdb on the 5' RACE reads, gives a single entry per CDR3 protein. This table has fewer than 900,000 distinct CDR3 sequences, roughly 43% appearing once. Material for sequencing was blood. Every receptor here comes from a woman aged 60-75 years in good health. Each CDR3 is given with its conserved first and last residue. Each record gives: V gene, J gene, D gene, clone size, CDR3 protein, CDR3 DNA. The D gene is left open where the match is weak. Only part of the rows carry a size: once, few, many, or a class if the clone is expanded.

v_gene: TRBV9
j_gene: TRBJ2-1
d_gene: TRBD2
abundance: .
CDR3aa: CASSDPGSGGYKEQFF
CDR3nt: TGTGCCAGCAGCGACCCGGGGAGCGGGGGGTACAAGGAGCAGTTCTTC

v_gene: TRBV9
j_gene: TRBJ2-3
d_gene: .
abundance: few
CDR3aa: CASSVEPGRTDTQYF
CDR3nt: TGTGCCAGCAGCGTAGAACCGGGGCGCACAGATACGCAGTATTTT

v_gene: TRBV13
j_gene: TRBJ2-7
d_gene: TRBD1
abundance: few
CDR3aa: CASSVGQGAGYEQYF
CDR3nt: TGTGCCAGCAGCGTCGGACAGGGGGCTGGCTACGAGCAGTACTTC

v_gene: TRBV20-1
j_gene: TRBJ2-7
d_gene: .
abundance: .
CDR3aa: CSAPPGSSYEQYF
CDR3nt: TGCAGTGCTCCCCCGGGTTCGTCCTACGAGCAGTACTTC

v_gene: TRBV12-3/TRBV12-4
j_gene: TRBJ2-4
d_gene: .
abundance: many
CDR3aa: CASSDDRSAKNIQYF
CDR3nt: TGTGCCAGCAGTGACGACCGCTCTGCCAAAAACATTCAGTACTTC

v_gene: TRBV9
j_gene: TRBJ2-1
d_gene: TRBD1
abundance: few
CDR3aa: CASSPQGQYNEQFF
CDR3nt: TGTGCCAGCAGCCCCCAGGGACAGTACAATGAGCAGTTCTTC

v_gene: TRBV28
j_gene: TRBJ2-1
d_gene: TRBD1
abundance: .
CDR3aa: CASSSPTGEYNEQFF
CDR3nt: TGTGCCAGCAGTTCCCCGACAGGGGAGTACAATGAGCAGTTCTTC

v_gene: TRBV2
j_gene: TRBJ1-6
d_gene: .
abundance: once
CDR3aa: CASLRENSPLHF
CDR3nt: TGTGCCAGCCTAAGGGAAAATTCACCCCTCCACTTT

v_gene: TRBV6-4
j_gene: TRBJ2-1
d_gene: .
abundance: .
CDR3aa: CASSDFSGGDEQFF
CDR3nt: TGTGCCAGCAGTGACTTCTCAGGGGGGGATGAGCAGTTCTTC

v_gene: TRBV10-3
j_gene: TRBJ2-7
d_gene: TRBD2
abundance: .
CDR3aa: CAIRASGVIYNEQYF
CDR3nt: TGTGCCATCAGGGCTAGCGGGGTGATCTACAATGAGCAGTACTTC

v_gene: TRBV29-1
j_gene: TRBJ2-1
d_gene: TRBD1
abundance: .
CDR3aa: CSVDGDRASYNEQFF
CDR3nt: TGCAGCGTTGATGGTGACAGGGCTTCCTACAATGAGCAGTTCTTC

v_gene: TRBV27
j_gene: TRBJ2-7
d_gene: TRBD2
abundance: few
CDR3aa: CASSTSGRVNEQYF
CDR3nt: TGTGCCAGCAGTACTAGCGGGAGAGTCAACGAGCAGTACTTC

v_gene: TRBV12-3/TRBV12-4
j_gene: TRBJ2-5
d_gene: TRBD2
abundance: many
CDR3aa: CASSFGGGQETQYF
CDR3nt: TGTGCCAGCAGTTTCGGGGGAGGGCAAGAGACCCAGTACTTC

v_gene: TRBV6-6
j_gene: TRBJ2-1
d_gene: .
abundance: .
CDR3aa: CGSSYSKGGHVGEQFF
CDR3nt: TGTGGTAGCAGTTACTCGAAGGGGGGTCATGTGGGTGAGCAGTTCTTC

v_gene: TRBV6-2/TRBV6-3
j_gene: TRBJ1-2
d_gene: .
abundance: few
CDR3aa: CASTLGYGYTF
CDR3nt: TGTGCCAGCACGTTGGGCTATGGCTACACCTTC

v_gene: TRBV27
j_gene: TRBJ2-7
d_gene: .
abundance: .
CDR3aa: CASSAVGGLYEQYF
CDR3nt: TGTGCCAGCAGTGCCGTCGGTGGACTCTACGAGCAGTACTTC

v_gene: TRBV9
j_gene: TRBJ2-3
d_gene: .
abundance: many
CDR3aa: CASSPTAATITDTQYF
CDR3nt: TGTGCCAGCAGCCCAACAGCGGCGACTATCACAGATACGCAGTATTTT

v_gene: TRBV7-9
j_gene: TRBJ1-2
d_gene: .
abundance: .
CDR3aa: CASSLSNNYNYGYTF
CDR3nt: TGTGCCAGCAGCTTAAGTAACAACTATAACTATGGCTACACCTTC

v_gene: TRBV20-1
j_gene: TRBJ2-3
d_gene: TRBD1
abundance: .
CDR3aa: CSARTGRAVDTQYF
CDR3nt: TGCAGTGCTCGGACAGGCCGGGCAGTAGATACGCAGTATTTT

v_gene: TRBV20-1
j_gene: TRBJ1-5
d_gene: TRBD1
abundance: .
CDR3aa: CSAAHRGNNQPQHF
CDR3nt: TGCAGTGCCGCGCACAGGGGAAACAATCAGCCCCAGCATTTT

v_gene: TRBV20-1
j_gene: TRBJ1-4
d_gene: .
abundance: .
CDR3aa: CSAPQGLTNEKLFF
CDR3nt: TGCAGTGCCCCTCAGGGGCTAACTAATGAAAAACTGTTTTTT

v_gene: TRBV7-9
j_gene: TRBJ2-7
d_gene: .
abundance: .
CDR3aa: CASETASSAEQYF
CDR3nt: TGTGCCAGCGAGACGGCCAGCTCGGCCGAGCAGTACTTC

v_gene: TRBV4-1
j_gene: TRBJ2-1
d_gene: .
abundance: .
CDR3aa: CASSQRDNGDNEQFF
CDR3nt: TGCGCCAGCAGCCAGAGGGACAACGGGGACAATGAGCAGTTCTTC

v_gene: TRBV5-1
j_gene: TRBJ2-6
d_gene: .
abundance: few
CDR3aa: CATSGRANSGANVLTF
CDR3nt: TGCGCCACCTCCGGACGGGCAAACTCTGGGGCCAACGTCCTGACTTTC

v_gene: TRBV5-1
j_gene: TRBJ2-1
d_gene: TRBD2
abundance: .
CDR3aa: CASSALAELYNEQFF
CDR3nt: TGCGCCAGCAGCGCCCTAGCGGAGCTATACAATGAGCAGTTCTTC

v_gene: TRBV29-1
j_gene: TRBJ2-7
d_gene: .
abundance: few
CDR3aa: CSVVSMGDSYNEQYF
CDR3nt: TGCAGCGTTGTGTCTATGGGGGACTCCTACAATGAGCAGTACTTC

v_gene: TRBV27
j_gene: TRBJ2-7
d_gene: TRBD2
abundance: few
CDR3aa: CASSLTGTSPNEQYF
CDR3nt: TGTGCCAGCAGTCTAACCGGGACTAGTCCCAACGAGCAGTACTTC

v_gene: TRBV13
j_gene: TRBJ2-1
d_gene: TRBD2
abundance: few
CDR3aa: CASSSPPAGGQGEQFF
CDR3nt: TGTGCCAGCAGCTCCCCCCCAGCGGGAGGGCAGGGTGAGCAGTTCTTC

v_gene: TRBV6-2/TRBV6-3
j_gene: TRBJ2-7
d_gene: TRBD1
abundance: .
CDR3aa: CASSSSPTGDTYEQYF
CDR3nt: TGTGCCAGCAGTTCTTCCCCGACAGGGGACACCTACGAGCAGTACTTC

v_gene: TRBV20-1
j_gene: TRBJ2-1
d_gene: TRBD2
abundance: .
CDR3aa: CSAEVAGGAINNEQFF
CDR3nt: TGCAGTGCGGAAGTAGCCGGGGGGGCCATCAACAATGAGCAGTTCTTC

v_gene: TRBV6-1
j_gene: TRBJ2-1
d_gene: TRBD2
abundance: .
CDR3aa: CASSDWSSGREQFF
CDR3nt: TGTGCCAGCAGTGATTGGTCTAGCGGGCGTGAGCAGTTCTTC

v_gene: TRBV3-1
j_gene: TRBJ2-3
d_gene: TRBD2
abundance: .
CDR3aa: CASSQGPSGGTQYF
CDR3nt: TGTGCCAGCAGCCAAGGTCCTAGCGGGGGGACGCAGTATTTT

v_gene: TRBV7-2
j_gene: TRBJ2-5
d_gene: .
abundance: few
CDR3aa: CASSLGGATETQYF
CDR3nt: TGTGCCAGCAGCTTAGGGGGGGCGACAGAGACCCAGTACTTC

v_gene: TRBV4-2
j_gene: TRBJ1-1
d_gene: TRBD1
abundance: .
CDR3aa: CASSRLGQADTEVFF
CDR3nt: TGTGCCAGCAGCCGCTTGGGACAGGCAGACACTGAAGTTTTCTTT